This T cell receptor (beta chain) was observed in a study of blood T cell repertoires in COVID-19. As for the study in general: The United States, Italy and Spain supplied acute and convalescent COVID-19 samples. In each case, the material was cDNA or gDNA derived from T cells, B-cell-depleted T cells, or PBMCs.

V dropped 6 bases and J dropped 0 bases, with 12 bases sitting between them. CDR3 length: 15 amino acids. Germline assignment: CDR1 LNHDA and CDR2 SQIVND (reference sequence). The authors' processing: Reference gene primer amplification gave nucleated cell count estimates. The data were produced by immunoSEQ multiplex PCR, yet TCRdb's version contains in-frame clones alone and is incomplete. V and J calls and clone size are those listed in that table; D and trimming were worked out from the DNA. The sample carries approximately 360,000 clones, 90% recorded once. Specimen: peripheral blood. This TCR was recovered from a man aged 18 to 30 with active or convalescent COVID-19. This chain joins TRBV19 and TRBJ1-3; D gene uncertain. CDR3 in DNA: TGTGCCAGTAGCCCTAGTTCGAGCTCTGGAAACACCATATATTTT. Amino acid sequence: CASSPSSSSGNTIYF.